This T cell receptor (beta chain) was identified in a study of T-cell memory formation after mild COVID-19 listed by TCRdb under 2021. Study-level background: TCR sequence clusters from the two donors were found to be largely donor specific. Two young, previously healthy adult volunteers, one female and one male, were included in the cohort. In two donors, T-cell clones that expanded and contracted after mild COVID-19 were tracked by sequencing TCRalpha and TCRbeta repertoires over time.

Sequenced using an Illumina NovaSeq 6000. Using 5'RACE with constant-segment primers, TCRalpha and TCRbeta cDNA libraries were constructed, with sample barcodes and unique molecular identifiers added in the process. RNA was extracted from every sample with Trizol reagent. Library amplification was performed in two PCR steps, and a second sample barcode and Illumina TruSeq adapters were introduced in the second step. Libraries were sequenced on an Illumina NovaSeq with 2 x 150 bp paired-end reads. Per the authors' processing: The reads were demultiplexed and collapsed into UMI-guided consensus sequences using migec v1.2.7. With mixcr v2.1.11, UMI consensuses were aligned to TRA and TRB V and J templates and assembled into clonotypes. A clonotype was counted as expanded or contracted only if both edgeR and NoisET called the change significant, with noise models trained on biological replicates. For edgeR calls, the cutoffs were a false discovery rate-adjusted p below 0.01 and a log2 fold-change threshold of 1. PCA with hierarchical clustering of max-normalized trajectories of the 1000 most abundant clonotypes was used as exploratory dynamics analysis. Separately sequenced CD4+ and CD8+ repertoires were used to assign a CD4 or CD8 phenotype to each responding clone. The public reads were reanalyzed by TCRdb: fastp trimming at Q25, MiXCR alignment, in-frame beta chains only. All rows with the same CDR3 protein become a single entry with the most common DNA and genes. TCRdb's processing, not the authors' own work, is the source of the V and J calls. This sample comprises 410,000 or so distinct CDR3 sequences, roughly a quarter of them detected only once. Clones ranked in the top ten supply over 10% of the sample.

Via the germline V gene, CDR1 is SGHTA and CDR2 FQGTGA. Trimming accounts for 8 bases at V and 1 base at J, while the number of junction bases matched to no gene is 1. The CDR3 goes from the cysteine to the phenylalanine over 13 residues. Only the CDR3 region is kept as DNA, spanning 39 bases read in frame from base 1. Points the paper makes about the study in general: From day 15 to 85, contracting clones showed balanced CD4/CD8 phenotypes, whereas a second wave of clones that expanded from day 15 to 37 leaned towards CD4+. Contracting CD4+ clones appeared mostly in the CM and EM memory subsets, whereas CD8+ clones were enriched in EMRA. Some responding clones were detected in pre-infection memory, suggesting pre-existing cross-reactive memory T cells joined the SARS-CoV-2 response. Whether the second-wave clones peaking on day 37 were SARS-CoV-2 specific was not confirmed. Only two mild cases were covered in the study, and larger cohorts including severe cases with pre-infection samples were considered necessary.

Ficoll-Paque density gradient centrifugation was used to isolate PBMCs. Concerning this clonotype: Its antigen has not been determined. No base quality information exists; no much larger clone differs at one position.

This sequence was found in an adult woman who had mild COVID-19 (a few samples of this study predate the infection). The sample titles of this study are shuffled in the database, so cell type and time point are left out; the donor was told from shared clones. The V and J genes are TRBV7-3 and TRBJ2-2; TRBD2 agrees with 7 junctional bases. The sample taken for sequencing was PBMCs or a T cell subset sorted from them (not recorded which). This receptor carries the CDR3 CASGTMNTGELFF. In nucleotides, the sequence is TGTGCCAGCGGGACTATGAACACCGGGGAGCTGTTTTTT.